The 11 T cell receptor beta chains in this list originate from one sample, sequenced in a study of blood T cells in healthy people across ages. For the second PCR, which ran for about 7 to 11 cycles, a sample-barcoded 5' primer and a J-beta primer mix were used. TCRdb passed the 5' RACE reads through MiXCR, listing each CDR3 protein once. This sample has 790,000 or so distinct CDR3 sequences, with 45% to 70% found just once. What was sequenced was blood. These receptors came from a man in his forties or fifties in good health.

J is TRBJ2-3 and V is TRBV20-1; D is unclear. Germline assignment: CDR1 DFQATT and CDR2 SNEGSKA (reference sequence). The CDR3 has 16 residues. The V gene lost 2 bases and the J gene lost 0 bases, with 15 bases spanning the gap. The CDR3 DNA is TGCAGTGCTAGATTGTCAACAAGAACTAGCACAGATACGCAGTATTTT. This gives the protein CSARLSTRTSTDTQYF.

The V gene is TRBV28, the J gene TRBJ2-6, with D tentatively TRBD1 or TRBD2 (5 bases each). Germline V lookup: CDR1 MDHEN, CDR2 SYDVKM. Trimming shortened V by 5 bases and J by 1 base, and 15 bases separated the two germline ends. The CDR3 has 17 amino acids. The CDR3: CASSIRVRGSGANVLTF. The CDR3 DNA reads TGTGCCAGCAGTATCAGGGTGAGGGGTTCTGGGGCCAACGTCCTGACTTTC. Full variable domain (missing parts from reference TRBV28 and TRBJ2-6): DVKVTQSSRYLVKRTGEKVFLECVQDMDHENMFWYRQDPGLGLRLIYFSYDVKMKEKGDIPEGYSVSREKKERFSLILESASTNQTSMYLCASSIRVRGSGANVLTFGAGSRLTVL.

CDR3 in amino acids: CASSVAPPDRMALHF. CDR3 nucleotide sequence: TGTGCCAGCAGTGTGGCCCCCCCGGATCGAATGGCCCTCCACTTT. This chain connects TRBV2 to TRBJ1-6; D gene ambiguous. Germline values: CDR1 SNHLY, CDR2 FYNNEI. Trimming took off 4 bases at V and 14 bases at J, with 21 bases between the two ends. This CDR3 has 15 residues.

This chain connects TRBV9 to TRBJ1-1; tentative D call: TRBD1 (6 bases). The CDR3 runs to 16 residues. V was pared by 6 bases and J by 1 base, with 19 bases between. Germline CDR1 reads SGDLS; CDR2 reads YYNGEE. CDR3 bases: TGTGCCAGCAACCCGGGGGGGGGCATAGGGAACACTGAAGCTTTCTTT. It specifies CASNPGGGIGNTEAFF.

The chain is built from TRBV6-2 or TRBV6-3 and TRBJ1-5, with D possibly matching TRBD1 (5 bases). CDR3 length: 11 amino acids. Germline V gene lookup returns CDR1 MNHEY and CDR2 SVGEGT. V lost 6 bases to trimming and J lost 12 bases, with 12 bases between them. CDR3 sequence (DNA): TGTGCCAGCAGAAGGGGTGAGGTCCAGCATTTT. Its translation is CASRRGEVQHF.

The genes are TRBV18 and TRBJ2-1; tentatively, D is TRBD2 (5 bases). The ends were cut back, 3 bases at V and 1 base at J, with 10 bases in the middle. CDR3 length: 15 residues. Per the germline V gene, CDR1 is KGHSH and CDR2 is LQKENI. The CDR3 sequence: CASSPLRESYNEQFF. The DNA for the CDR3 is TGTGCCAGCTCACCCCTGAGGGAATCCTACAATGAGCAGTTCTTC.

The chain is built from TRBV7-2 and TRBJ2-7, with D unresolved. Germline V CDR1 and CDR2: SGHTA, FQGNSA. Trimming left V 4 bases short and J 6 bases short, with 10 bases between. This CDR3 has 12 amino acids. The CDR3 protein is CASSSARLEQYF. In DNA, the CDR3 is TGTGCCAGCAGCTCCGCTAGACTCGAGCAGTACTTC.

Note on this clonotype: At one of its ends the junction is not consistent with the germline gene, which may arise from a read error. This sequence joins TRBV6-1 and TRBJ2-3; possible D gene TRBD1, 5 bases. There are 17 residues in the CDR3. In germline, CDR1 is MNHNS, CDR2 SASEGT. DNA for the CDR3: TGTACCAGCAGTGAAGCGTGGGCGCTGGGGCTCACAGATACGCAGTATTTT. Encoded protein: CTSSEAWALGLTDTQYF.

The rearrangement links TRBV27 to TRBJ2-5; the match to TRBD1 covers 7 bases. Per the germline V gene, CDR1 is MNHEY and CDR2 is SMNVEV (reference sequence). With 9 bases clipped from V and 3 bases from J, the junction kept 13 bases outside the gene matches. This CDR3 is built from 15 residues. For the CDR3, the DNA is TGTGCCAGTTGGACAGGCCTCCCAACCAAAGAGACCCAGTACTTC. Translation: CASWTGLPTKETQYF.

The chain recombines TRBV29-1 with TRBJ2-6; D is perhaps TRBD1 (6 bases). This CDR3 has 15 residues. The V gene's germline CDR1 is SQVTM and CDR2 ANQGSEA. V lost 4 bases and J 2 bases, leaving 12 bases between the germline ends. The CDR3 sequence: CSVGQAPTGANVLTF. As DNA, the CDR3 is TGCAGCGTTGGACAGGCCCCTACTGGGGCCAACGTCCTGACTTTC.

This clonotype was recorded once. V usage is TRBV20-1 and J usage is TRBJ2-1, with TRBD2 matching over 9 bases. J gave up 4 bases and V 5 bases, and 6 bases lay outside the gene matches. The CDR3 covers 14 residues. CDR1 and CDR2 (germline): DFQATT, SNEGSKA (reference sequence). The CDR3 bases are TGCAGTGCTGACCAGACTAGCGGTTACAATGAGCAGTTCTTC. Translating gives CSADQTSGYNEQFF.